This T cell receptor beta chain was retrieved from a study of T-cell reconstitution after alpha-beta-depleted transplantation in children. Regarding this clonotype: Its antigen is unknown.

Using unique molecular identifiers, the investigators prepared the TCRbeta library. TCRdb independently ran MiXCR on the PCR reads; one entry per CDR3 protein. Here the sample spans about 220,000 distinct CDR3 sequences, approximately 15% being singletons. The CDR3 has 11 residues. V shed 6 bases and J shed 6 bases, with 8 bases lying between them. Germline loops: CDR1 MGHDK, CDR2 SYGVNS. General study findings and limits: About two months after transplant, alpha-beta T cells reportedly came from several hundred expanded graft clones. TCRbeta diversity was high at day 60 in some patients (a result of surviving recipient T cells and thymic progenitors). Fresh T-cell production supplied most of the T-cell counts and diversity seen one year after transplant.

The chain employs TRBV25-1 and TRBJ1-2; D call uncertain. The TCR originated in a male patient aged 2-10 years who had a stem cell transplant for acute lymphoblastic leukemia, so the T cells may come from the graft donor. Sequencing used PBMCs, mostly from graft donor cells, obtained 360 days after TCRalphabeta/CD19-depleted stem cell transplant. In DNA, the CDR3 is TGTGCCAGCAGAAGCCTGAATGGCTACACCTTC. Its translation: CASRSLNGYTF.